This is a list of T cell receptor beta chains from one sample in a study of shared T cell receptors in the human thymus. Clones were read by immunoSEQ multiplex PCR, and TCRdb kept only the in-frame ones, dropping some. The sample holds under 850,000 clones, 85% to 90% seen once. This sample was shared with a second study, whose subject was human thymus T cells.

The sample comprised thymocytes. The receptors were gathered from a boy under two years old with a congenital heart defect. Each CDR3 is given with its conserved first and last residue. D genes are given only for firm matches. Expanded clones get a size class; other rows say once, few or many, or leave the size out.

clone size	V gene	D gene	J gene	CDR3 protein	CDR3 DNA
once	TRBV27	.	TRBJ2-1	CASKPGTFNEQFF	TGTGCCAGCAAACCCGGGACTTTCAATGAGCAGTTCTTC
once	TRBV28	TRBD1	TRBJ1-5	CATHDREGVHQPQHF	TGTGCCACCCATGACAGGGAAGGGGTCCATCAGCCCCAGCATTTT
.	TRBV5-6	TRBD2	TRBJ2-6	CASSPRLAPSAGGANVLTF	TGTGCCAGCAGTCCTCGACTAGCGCCCTCCGCGGGAGGGGCCAACGTCCTGACTTTC
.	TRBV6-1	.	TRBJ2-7	CASPPGPNPLEQYF	TGTGCCAGCCCCCCCGGTCCCAACCCACTCGAGCAGTACTTC
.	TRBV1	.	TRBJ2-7	CTSSQETSRGSYEQYF	TGCACCAGCAGCCAAGAGACCTCTCGCGGCTCCTACGAGCAGTACTTC
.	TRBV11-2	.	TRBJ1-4	CASSALTGSTNEKLFF	TGTGCCAGCAGCGCTCTAACAGGTTCCACTAATGAAAAACTGTTTTTT
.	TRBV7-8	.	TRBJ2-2	CASSLATAPGSGELFF	TGTGCCAGCAGCTTAGCGACGGCCCCGGGGTCCGGGGAGCTGTTTTTT
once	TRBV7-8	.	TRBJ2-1	CASSLAQPPHSGAYNEQFF	TGTGCCAGCAGCTTAGCGCAGCCCCCACACAGTGGGGCATACAATGAGCAGTTCTTC
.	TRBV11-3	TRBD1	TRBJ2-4	CASSLEGYGQGENIQYF	TGTGCCAGCAGCCTAGAGGGGTACGGACAGGGGGAGAACATTCAGTACTTC
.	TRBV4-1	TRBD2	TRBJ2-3	CASSREIDGGPREDLTDTQYF	TGCGCCAGCAGCCGAGAGATAGACGGGGGTCCTCGGGAGGACCTCACAGATACGCAGTATTTT
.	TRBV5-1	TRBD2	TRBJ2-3	CASSSGLAGETDTQYF	TGCGCCAGCAGCTCGGGACTAGCGGGAGAAACAGATACGCAGTATTTT
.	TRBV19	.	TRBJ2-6	CASSRREGSGANVLTF	TGTGCCAGTAGTCGGAGAGAAGGCTCTGGGGCCAACGTCCTGACTTTC
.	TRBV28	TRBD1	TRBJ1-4	CASSLRGVWQGEWNEKLFF	TGTGCCAGCAGTTTGAGGGGTGTGTGGCAGGGGGAATGGAATGAAAAACTGTTTTTT
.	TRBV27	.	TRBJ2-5	CASSLAEGGSGETQYF	TGTGCCAGCAGTTTAGCCGAGGGGGGGTCGGGTGAGACCCAGTACTTC
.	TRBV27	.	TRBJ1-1	CASSLGRGLHEAFF	TGTGCCAGCAGTTTAGGCAGGGGATTACATGAAGCTTTCTTT
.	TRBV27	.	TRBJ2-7	CASRTGKAYEQYF	TGTGCCAGCAGAACAGGAAAAGCCTACGAGCAGTACTTC
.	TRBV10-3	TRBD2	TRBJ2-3	CAISGPSGKVTDTQYF	TGTGCCATCAGTGGGCCTAGCGGGAAGGTCACAGATACGCAGTATTTT
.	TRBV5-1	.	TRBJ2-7	CASSLARGTLYEQYF	TGCGCCAGCAGCTTGGCCAGGGGCACTCTCTACGAGCAGTACTTC
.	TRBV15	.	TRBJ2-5	CATSRVWRVRETGETQYF	TGTGCCACCAGCAGAGTGTGGAGAGTACGGGAGACGGGAGAGACCCAGTACTTC
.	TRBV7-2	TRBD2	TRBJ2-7	CASSLRTSGRAGIKYF	TGTGCCAGCAGCTTACGGACTAGCGGGAGGGCCGGGATCAAGTACTTC
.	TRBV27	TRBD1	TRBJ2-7	CASSWSRGLGYPYEQYF	TGTGCCAGCAGTTGGTCCAGGGGGCTGGGCTACCCCTACGAGCAGTACTTC
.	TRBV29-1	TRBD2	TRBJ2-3	CSVERRGAPDTQYF	TGCAGCGTTGAAAGGCGGGGGGCTCCAGATACGCAGTATTTT
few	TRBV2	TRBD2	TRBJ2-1	CASSAGGVSSYNEQFF	TGTGCCAGCAGTGCCGGGGGGGTGTCCTCCTACAATGAGCAGTTCTTC
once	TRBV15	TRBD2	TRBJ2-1	CATSRGGGPVNEQFF	TGTGCCACCAGCAGAGGGGGAGGGCCAGTCAATGAGCAGTTCTTC
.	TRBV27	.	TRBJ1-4	CASTTAGATNEKLFF	TGTGCCAGCACCACCGCCGGGGCAACTAATGAAAAACTGTTTTTT
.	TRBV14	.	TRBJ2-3	CASSQAFQSTDTQYF	TGTGCCAGCAGCCAAGCATTCCAGAGCACAGATACGCAGTATTTT
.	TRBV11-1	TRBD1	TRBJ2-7	CASSLELRDRGHEQYF	TGTGCCAGCAGCTTAGAACTCCGGGACAGGGGCCACGAGCAGTACTTC
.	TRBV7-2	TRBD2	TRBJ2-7	CASSFGGNTYEQYF	TGTGCCAGCAGCTTCGGGGGGAACACCTACGAGCAGTACTTC
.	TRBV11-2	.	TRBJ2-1	CASSLELGDRGGISYNEQFF	TGTGCCAGCAGCTTAGAATTGGGGGATAGAGGCGGGATCTCCTACAATGAGCAGTTCTTC
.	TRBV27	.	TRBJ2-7	CASGPYEQYF	TGTGCCAGCGGCCCATACGAGCAGTACTTC
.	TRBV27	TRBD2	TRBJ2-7	CASSSSTSGASYEQYF	TGTGCCAGCAGTTCCTCGACTAGCGGGGCCTCCTACGAGCAGTACTTC
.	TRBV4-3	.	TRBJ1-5	CASSRAGLNQPQHF	TGCGCCAGCAGCCGCGCGGGGCTCAATCAGCCCCAGCATTTT
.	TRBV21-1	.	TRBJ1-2	CASSKGGVQGACGYTF	TGTGCCAGCAGCAAAGGCGGAGTACAGGGGGCCTGTGGCTACACCTTC
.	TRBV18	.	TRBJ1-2	CASSPRGRLADGYTF	TGTGCCAGCTCACCGCGGGGCAGGCTGGCCGATGGCTACACCTTC
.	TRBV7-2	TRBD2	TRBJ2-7	CASSLGSSGSYEQYF	TGTGCCAGCAGCTTAGGCTCTAGCGGGTCCTACGAGCAGTACTTC
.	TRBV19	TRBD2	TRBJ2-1	CASSILSGRRYNEQFF	TGTGCCAGTAGTATCTTAAGCGGGAGGAGGTACAATGAGCAGTTCTTC
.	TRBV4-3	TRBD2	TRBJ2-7	CASSQGLAVSYEQYF	TGCGCCAGCAGCCAGGGACTAGCGGTCTCCTACGAGCAGTACTTC
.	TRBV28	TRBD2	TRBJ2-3	CASSPGGSAGVEGDTQYF	TGTGCCAGCAGTCCAGGTGGGTCGGCGGGAGTGGAGGGAGATACGCAGTATTTT
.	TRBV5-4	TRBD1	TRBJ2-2	CASSSGGRVGGELFF	TGTGCCAGCAGCTCAGGGGGCAGGGTTGGCGGGGAGCTGTTTTTT
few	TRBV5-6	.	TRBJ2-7	CASSLGPSHNRRTGEQYF	TGTGCCAGCAGCTTGGGCCCTAGTCACAATCGCCGAACAGGCGAGCAGTACTTC
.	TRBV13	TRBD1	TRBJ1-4	CASRPQGGNEKLFF	TGTGCCAGCAGGCCTCAGGGGGGCAATGAAAAACTGTTTTTT
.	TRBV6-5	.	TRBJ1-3	CASSYSLTASGNTIYF	TGTGCCAGCAGTTACTCGTTGACAGCCTCTGGAAACACCATATATTTT
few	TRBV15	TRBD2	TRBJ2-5	CATSFRLAGEVETQYF	TGTGCCACCAGCTTTCGACTAGCGGGAGAGGTGGAGACCCAGTACTTC
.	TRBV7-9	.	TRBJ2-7	CASSLEGGAGQYF	TGTGCCAGCAGCTTAGAAGGGGGGGCTGGGCAGTACTTC
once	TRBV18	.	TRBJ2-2	CASSPPHPVNRHNTGELFF	TGTGCCAGCTCACCACCTCACCCTGTGAACAGGCACAACACCGGGGAGCTGTTTTTT
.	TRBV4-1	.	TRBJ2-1	CASSQEDSASLDRGEQFF	TGCGCCAGCAGCCAAGAGGATTCAGCGAGTCTGGATAGGGGTGAGCAGTTCTTC
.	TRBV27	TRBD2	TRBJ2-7	CASSPSPRTSGSLPEQYF	TGTGCCAGCAGTCCCTCCCCTCGGACTAGCGGGAGTTTGCCGGAGCAGTACTTC
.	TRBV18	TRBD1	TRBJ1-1	CASSPGRGREGTEAFF	TGTGCCAGCTCACCTGGCAGGGGGCGCGAAGGCACTGAAGCTTTCTTT
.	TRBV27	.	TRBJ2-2	CASSFNRQGRTGELFF	TGTGCCAGCAGCTTCAACCGGCAGGGAAGGACCGGGGAGCTGTTTTTT
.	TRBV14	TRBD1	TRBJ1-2	CASSRTLGQGAHGYTF	TGTGCCAGCAGCCGAACCCTGGGACAGGGGGCGCATGGCTACACCTTC
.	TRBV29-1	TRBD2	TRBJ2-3	CSVEREGSGTHTDTQYF	TGCAGCGTTGAACGGGAGGGAAGCGGGACCCACACAGATACGCAGTATTTT
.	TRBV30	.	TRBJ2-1	CAWSGSRRGNEQFF	TGTGCCTGGAGTGGCTCTAGGAGAGGCAATGAGCAGTTCTTC
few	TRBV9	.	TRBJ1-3	CASGNSGDSGNTIYF	TGTGCCAGCGGCAACTCGGGGGACTCGGGAAACACCATATATTTT
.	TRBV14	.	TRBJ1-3	CASSQVVGQSSGNTIYF	TGTGCCAGCAGCCAAGTGGTTGGACAGAGCTCTGGAAACACCATATATTTT
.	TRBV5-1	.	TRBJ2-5	CASSLLPSRETQYF	TGCGCCAGCAGCTTGCTCCCGTCCCGAGAGACCCAGTACTTC
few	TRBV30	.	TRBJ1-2	CAWSPTGNYGYTF	TGTGCCTGGAGTCCGACAGGAAACTATGGCTACACCTTC
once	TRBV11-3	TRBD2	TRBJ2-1	CASSISGRVNEQFF	TGTGCCAGCAGCATTAGCGGGAGGGTGAATGAGCAGTTCTTC